A selection of T cell receptor beta chains follows, all from one sample in a study of cytomegalovirus exposure and HLA in healthy donors. Generated by immunoSEQ multiplex PCR, the TCRdb table keeps only in-frame clones and is missing some. The data contain some 150,000 clones, 64% of them singletons. The material sequenced was PBMCs. The receptors were sampled from a woman aged 35 to 49 in good health and CMV-seronegative. The CDR3 runs from the conserved cysteine through the conserved F or W. Fields, in order: D gene, clone size, J gene, V gene, CDR3 DNA, CDR3 protein. The D gene is left open where the match is weak. Clone size is stated in some rows and not others, as once, few, many or a class when expanded.

.,.,TRBJ2-3,TRBV5-6,TGTGCCAGCAGCTGGGGGACTGGACGCAGCACAGATACGCAGTATTTT,CASSWGTGRSTDTQYF
.,few,TRBJ2-2,TRBV19,TGTGCCAGTAGTGCACAGGGACGAGGAACCGGGGAGCTGTTTTTT,CASSAQGRGTGELFF
TRBD1,.,TRBJ2-7,TRBV30,TGTGCCTGGAGTGGTGGGACAGCAGATGTCCTCGAGCAGTACTTC,CAWSGGTADVLEQYF
TRBD2,.,TRBJ2-5,TRBV4-2,TGTGCCAGCAGCCGATCCGGGACTAGCGGGGGGGGTCAGCACTTC,CASSRSGTSGGGQHF
TRBD1,once,TRBJ1-4,TRBV5-1,TGCGCCAGCAGCCGTTGGGGACAGCGGGCTCCAGAGATTAATGAAAAACTGTTTTTT,CASSRWGQRAPEINEKLFF
.,few,TRBJ1-1,TRBV5-4,TGTGCCAGCAGCTCTGGACAGTCGAGGAACACTGAAGCTTTCTTT,CASSSGQSRNTEAFF
TRBD1,.,TRBJ2-7,TRBV9,TGTGCCAGCAGCGCCCGCCTCGGGACAGGGAGGGACGAGCAGTACTTC,CASSARLGTGRDEQYF
.,few,TRBJ1-5,TRBV27,TGTGCCAGCAGTTTATCGATTGAGGGAAGCAATCAGCCCCAGCATTTT,CASSLSIEGSNQPQHF
.,.,TRBJ1-1,TRBV18,TGTGCCAGCTCCCGGTCTACAGTGGGAGCTTTCTTT,CASSRSTVGAFF
TRBD2,.,TRBJ2-3,TRBV6-1,TGTGCCAGCAGTGGGGCGGGGGGGCTGAATACGCAGTATTTT,CASSGAGGLNTQYF
TRBD2,.,TRBJ2-1,TRBV6-1,TGTGCCAGCAGTGAGGGGGTGGGGCGGGGGGGCATGGATGAGCAGTTCTTC,CASSEGVGRGGMDEQFF
TRBD2,.,TRBJ2-2,TRBV7-2,TGTGCCAGCAGCTTTAGCGGGGGGGCCGGCACCGGGGAGCTGTTTTTT,CASSFSGGAGTGELFF
TRBD2,.,TRBJ2-5,TRBV11-2,TGTGCCAGCAGCTTAGTGGGACTAGGGCGAGAGACCCAGTACTTC,CASSLVGLGRETQYF
.,.,TRBJ1-3,TRBV30,TGTGCCTGGAGGGAGAGCGGTTCCTCTGGAAACACCATATATTTT,CAWRESGSSGNTIYF
TRBD2,.,TRBJ2-1,TRBV5-6,TGTGCCAGCAGCGGGACTAGCGGAGCCCTAATTTACAATGAGCAGTTCTTC,CASSGTSGALIYNEQFF
.,.,TRBJ1-4,TRBV4-1,TGCGCCAGCAGCCTCATCGGGACTGCTAATGAAAAACTGTTTTTT,CASSLIGTANEKLFF
.,few,TRBJ1-1,TRBV18,TGTGCCAGCTCACCGCCTGGGGGGGCGCAGCAACTATGGACTGAAGCTTTCTTT,CASSPPGGAQQLWTEAFF